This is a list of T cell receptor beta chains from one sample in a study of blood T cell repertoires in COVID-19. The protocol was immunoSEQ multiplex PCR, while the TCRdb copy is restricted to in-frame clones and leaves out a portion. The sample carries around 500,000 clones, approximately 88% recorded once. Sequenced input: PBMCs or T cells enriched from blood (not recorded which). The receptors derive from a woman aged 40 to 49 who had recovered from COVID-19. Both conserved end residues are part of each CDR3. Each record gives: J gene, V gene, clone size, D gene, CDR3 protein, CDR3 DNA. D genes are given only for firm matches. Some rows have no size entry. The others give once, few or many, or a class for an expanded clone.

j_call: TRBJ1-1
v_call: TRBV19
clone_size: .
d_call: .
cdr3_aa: CASTPTGTPNTEAFF
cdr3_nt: TGTGCCAGTACCCCAACGGGAACTCCGAACACTGAAGCTTTCTTT

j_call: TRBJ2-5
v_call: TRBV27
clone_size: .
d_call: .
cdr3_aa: CASSSRWGELGETQYF
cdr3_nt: TGTGCCAGCAGCTCGCGATGGGGGGAGTTAGGAGAGACCCAGTACTTC

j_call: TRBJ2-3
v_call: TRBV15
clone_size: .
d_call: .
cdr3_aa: CATSSDRLDTDTQYF
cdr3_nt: TGTGCCACCAGCAGCGACAGGTTAGACACAGATACGCAGTATTTT

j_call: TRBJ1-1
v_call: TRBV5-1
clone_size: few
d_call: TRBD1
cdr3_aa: CASSWGQGASGTEAFF
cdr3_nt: TGCGCCAGCAGCTGGGGACAGGGGGCGAGTGGGACTGAAGCTTTCTTT

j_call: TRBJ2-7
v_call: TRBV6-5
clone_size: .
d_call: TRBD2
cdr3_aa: CASGLAASYEQYF
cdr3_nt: TGTGCCAGCGGACTAGCGGCCTCCTACGAGCAGTACTTC

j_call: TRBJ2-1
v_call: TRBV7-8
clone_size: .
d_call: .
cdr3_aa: CASSPSNEQFF
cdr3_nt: TGTGCCAGCAGCCCGAGCAATGAGCAGTTCTTC

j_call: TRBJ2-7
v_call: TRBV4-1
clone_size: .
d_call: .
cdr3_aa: CASSPGSSYEQYF
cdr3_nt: TGCGCCAGCAGCCCAGGCAGTTCCTACGAGCAGTACTTC

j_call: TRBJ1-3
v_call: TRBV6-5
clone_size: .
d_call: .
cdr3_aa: CASRPGVQAGNTIYF
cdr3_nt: TGTGCCAGCAGGCCCGGCGTGCAGGCGGGAAACACCATATATTTT

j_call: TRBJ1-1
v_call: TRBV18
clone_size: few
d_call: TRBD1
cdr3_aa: CASSPVTGVNTEAFF
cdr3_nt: TGTGCCAGCTCACCAGTGACAGGGGTGAACACTGAAGCTTTCTTT

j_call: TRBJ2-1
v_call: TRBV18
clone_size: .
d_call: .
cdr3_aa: CASSPPERRNNEQFF
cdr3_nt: TGTGCCAGCTCACCACCGGAGCGGCGTAACAATGAGCAGTTCTTC

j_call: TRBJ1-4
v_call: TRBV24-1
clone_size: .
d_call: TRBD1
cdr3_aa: CATSDGTGGAEKLFF
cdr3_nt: TGTGCCACCAGTGATGGGACAGGGGGGGCTGAAAAACTGTTTTTT

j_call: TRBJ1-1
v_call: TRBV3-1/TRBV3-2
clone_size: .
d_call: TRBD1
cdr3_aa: CASSQGQGAEAFF
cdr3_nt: TGTGCCAGCAGTCAGGGACAGGGGGCTGAAGCTTTCTTT

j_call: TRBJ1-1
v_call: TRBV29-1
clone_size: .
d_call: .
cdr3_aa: CSVGGGHTEAFF
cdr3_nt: TGCAGCGTTGGAGGGGGACACACTGAAGCTTTCTTT

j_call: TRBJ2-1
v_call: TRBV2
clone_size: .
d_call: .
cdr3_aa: CASRLAGQEQFF
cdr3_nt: TGTGCCAGCCGGCTGGCGGGACAGGAGCAGTTCTTC

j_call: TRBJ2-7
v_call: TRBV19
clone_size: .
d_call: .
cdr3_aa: CASSTTGSGLYEQYF
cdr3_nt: TGTGCCAGTAGTACCACGGGAAGTGGGCTCTACGAGCAGTACTTC

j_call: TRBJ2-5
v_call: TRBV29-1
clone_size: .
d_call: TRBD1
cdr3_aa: CSVDGTGGRSQYF
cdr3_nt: TGCAGCGTTGACGGGACAGGGGGACGGAGCCAGTACTTC

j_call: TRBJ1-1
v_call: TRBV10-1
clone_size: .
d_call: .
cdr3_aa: CASSDGGTEAFF
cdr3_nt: TGCGCCAGCAGTGACGGAGGCACTGAAGCTTTCTTT

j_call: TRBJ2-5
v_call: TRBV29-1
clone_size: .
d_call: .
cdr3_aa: CSVLGGQRYQETQYF
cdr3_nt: TGCAGCGTTTTGGGTGGACAGAGGTACCAAGAGACCCAGTACTTC

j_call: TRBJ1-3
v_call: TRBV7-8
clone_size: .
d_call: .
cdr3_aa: CASSQVASSGNTIYF
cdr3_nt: TGTGCCAGCAGCCAAGTTGCCAGCTCTGGAAACACCATATATTTT

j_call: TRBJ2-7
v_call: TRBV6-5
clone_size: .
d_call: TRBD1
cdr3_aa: CATSPGQVYWEQYF
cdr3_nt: TGTGCCACCTCCCCGGGACAGGTCTACTGGGAGCAGTACTTC

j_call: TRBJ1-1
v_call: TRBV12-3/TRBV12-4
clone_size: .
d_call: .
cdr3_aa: CASRQDSVSAFF
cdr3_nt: TGTGCCAGCAGACAGGACAGTGTCTCAGCTTTCTTT

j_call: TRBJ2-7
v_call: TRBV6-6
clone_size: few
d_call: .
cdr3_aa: CASSYTQRSSYEQYF
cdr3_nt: TGTGCCAGCAGTTACACCCAGAGGAGCTCCTACGAGCAGTACTTC